There are many counts of the clone carrying this T cell receptor (beta chain). Antigen unknown. This sample is drawn from a study of CD8 T cells in ankylosing spondylitis. The TCR beta libraries were generated through quantitative 5'-RACE incorporating molecular barcodes. TCRdb redid the calling of the 5' RACE reads with MiXCR, one entry per CDR3 protein. The profile shows some 800,000 distinct CDR3 sequences, 12% of them singletons. The length of the CDR3 is 16 residues. Trimming removed 0 bases from V and 4 bases from J, with 18 bases in between. Germline V gene data show CDR1 as DFQATT and CDR2 as SNEGSKA (reference sequence). Study-wide results and caveats: Disease-linked clones displayed a CD8+ phenotype and appeared relatively rarely in peripheral blood. Matched synovial fluid from ankylosing spondylitis patients was reported to be enriched for disease-linked clones. For ankylosing spondylitis blood, a TCR beta motif of roughly 8 highly homologous variants appeared characteristic.

The sequencing sample was made of blood, either unsorted or a sorted T cell fraction (not recorded which). The clonotype comes from a male donor with ankylosing spondylitis. The chain joins TRBV20-1 to TRBJ1-2; tentative D call: TRBD1 (6 bases). The CDR3 is CSARDLGGRGAYGYTF. CDR3 in DNA: TGCAGTGCTAGAGATTTAGGAGGCAGGGGTGCCTATGGCTACACCTTC.